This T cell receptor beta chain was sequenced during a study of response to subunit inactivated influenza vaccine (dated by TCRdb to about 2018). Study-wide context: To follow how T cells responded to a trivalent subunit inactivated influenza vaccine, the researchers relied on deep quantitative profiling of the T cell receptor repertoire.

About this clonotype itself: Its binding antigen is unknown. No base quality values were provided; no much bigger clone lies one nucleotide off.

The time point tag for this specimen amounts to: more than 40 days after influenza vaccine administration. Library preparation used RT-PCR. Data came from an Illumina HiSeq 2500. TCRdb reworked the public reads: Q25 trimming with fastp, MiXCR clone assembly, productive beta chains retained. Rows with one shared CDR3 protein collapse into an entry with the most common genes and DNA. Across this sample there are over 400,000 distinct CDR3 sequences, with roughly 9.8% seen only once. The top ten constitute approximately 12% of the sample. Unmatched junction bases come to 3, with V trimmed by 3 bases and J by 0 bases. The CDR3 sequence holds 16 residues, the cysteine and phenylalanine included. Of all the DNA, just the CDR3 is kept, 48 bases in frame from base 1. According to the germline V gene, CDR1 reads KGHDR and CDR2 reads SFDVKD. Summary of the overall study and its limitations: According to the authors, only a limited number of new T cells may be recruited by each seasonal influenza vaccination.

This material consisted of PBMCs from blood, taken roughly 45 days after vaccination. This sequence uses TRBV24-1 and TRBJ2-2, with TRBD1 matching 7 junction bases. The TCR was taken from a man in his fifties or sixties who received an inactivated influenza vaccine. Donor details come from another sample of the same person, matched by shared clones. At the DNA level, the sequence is TGTGCCACCAGTGATCCCGACAGGGCGAACACCGGGGAGCTGTTTTTT. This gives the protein CATSDPDRANTGELFF.